This T cell receptor beta chain was retrieved from a study of blood T cell repertoires in COVID-19. The overall study: Both acute and convalescent COVID-19 samples were obtained from the United States, Italy and Spain.

Profiled with immunoSEQ multiplex PCR; TCRdb holds only in-frame clones, not every one. The sample contains some 350,000 clones, about 88% of which appear only once. The CDR3 extends over 13 amino acids. The ends lost 7 bases at V and 3 bases at J; junction bases unmatched: 6. Per the germline V gene, CDR1 is SGHRS and CDR2 is YFSETQ. This TCR was sampled from a woman younger than 45 who had recovered from COVID-19. Sequencing was performed on PBMCs or T cells enriched from blood (not recorded which). V usage is TRBV5-1 and J usage is TRBJ2-7; TRBD1 agrees at 8 bases. The DNA for the CDR3 is TGCGCCAGCGGATTAGGACAGGGCTACGAGCAGTACTTC. This encodes CASGLGQGYEQYF.